The 27 T cell receptor beta chains reported below all come from one sample, sequenced in a study of blood T cells in healthy people across ages (dated by TCRdb to between 2014 and 2016). Library construction relied on 5' RACE. Instrument on record: Illumina HiSeq 2500. A second about 7 to 12 cycle PCR used a sample-barcoded 5' primer and a J-beta primer mix. TCRdb handled the public reads itself, with Q25 trimming in fastp and clone calling in MiXCR, and kept productive beta chains. Every distinct CDR3 protein forms one entry, paired with its most common genes and DNA. The sample table shows hundreds of thousands of distinct CDR3 sequences, and under 45% are seen once. The ten largest make up about a fifth of the sample. The sequencing sample was made of blood. These receptors all stem from a man between 60 and 75 years old in good health.

This clonotype was observed many times. The genes are TRBV29-1 and TRBJ2-1; the D is unclear. The germline V gene has CDR1 SQVTM and CDR2 ANQGSEA. The CDR3 is made up of 14 amino acids. The V end was cut by 2 bases, the J end by 2 bases, with 10 bases between. Here the CDR3 DNA reads TGCAGCGTTGAAACCACGATACCCTACAATGAGCAGTTCTTC. Translation gives CSVETTIPYNEQFF.

In its sample, this clonotype was seen a few times. The chain uses TRBV5-1 and TRBJ1-6, with 8 bases matching TRBD1. J was trimmed by 9 bases and V by 4 bases; bases with no gene match: 9. Germline CDR1 is SGHRS and CDR2 is YFSETQ. The CDR3 length is 15 residues. CDR3 DNA: TGCGCCAGCAGCCTGGACGGGACAGGTGTTTCACCCCTCCACTTT. Its translation is CASSLDGTGVSPLHF.

The table lists this clonotype with a few counts. This chain links TRBV7-8 with TRBJ2-5, with 11 bases identical to TRBD1. CDR1 and CDR2 from the germline V gene are SGHVS and FQNEAQ. The CDR3 is 15 residues long. The V gene end was trimmed by 8 bases and the J gene end by 5 bases; junction bases not matched to a gene: 10. As DNA, the CDR3 is TGTGCCAGCTATACCGGGACAGGGGGTTTCGAGACCCAGTACTTC. Translated, it gives CASYTGTGGFETQYF.

This clonotype came up a few times. The chain joins TRBV24-1 to TRBJ1-2; D not resolved. The V gene's germline CDR1 is KGHDR and CDR2 SFDVKD. The CDR3 contains 15 residues. Trimming removed 4 bases from V and 1 base from J, with 12 bases in between. The CDR3 sequence: CATSDPDGDNYGYTF. CDR3 DNA sequence: TGTGCCACCAGTGACCCGGACGGAGATAACTATGGCTACACCTTC.

This clonotype was detected a few times. J is TRBJ1-2 and V is TRBV12-3 or TRBV12-4; TRBD1 aligns across 7 bases. With 5 bases clipped from V and 5 bases from J, the junction kept 5 bases outside the gene matches. The CDR3 runs 13 residues. For the CDR3, the DNA is TGTGCCAGCAGTACAGGGGTTGGGTATGGCTACACCTTC. As protein: CASSTGVGYGYTF.

A note on this clonotype: Its ends do not fully match the called genes, so a read error is possible. The V gene is TRBV18, the J gene TRBJ2-5; D ambiguous. Germline V gene lookup returns CDR1 KGHSH and CDR2 LQKENI. This CDR3 is 14 amino acids long. CDR3 region: CASSAPWDGETQYF. CDR3 coding DNA: TGTGCCAGCTCAGCACCCTGGGATGGAGAGACCCAGTACTTC.

V and J are TRBV6-5 and TRBJ2-5, with 8 nucleotides matching TRBD2. With 8 bases clipped from V and 11 bases from J, the junction kept 16 bases outside the gene matches. The CDR3 runs 14 residues. Germline V gene lookup returns CDR1 MNHEY and CDR2 SVGAGI. The CDR3 here is CASLPSGGGNEQYF. As DNA, the CDR3 is TGTGCCAGCCTCCCGAGCGGGGGAGGGAATGAGCAGTACTTC.

This clonotype showed up just a few times. The gene calls are TRBV29-1 and TRBJ1-3; 7 bases match TRBD1. This CDR3 contains 14 residues. Germline values: CDR1 SQVTM, CDR2 ANQGSEA. Trimming removed 7 bases from V and 0 bases from J; junction bases left unmatched: 6. The CDR3 reads CSGKTGSSGNTIYF. CDR3 coding DNA: TGCAGCGGGAAGACAGGGTCCTCTGGAAACACCATATATTTT. Full variable domain (rest looked up from reference TRBV29-1 and TRBJ1-3): SAVISQKPSRDICQRGTSLTIQCQVDSQVTMMFWYRQQPGQSLTLIATANQGSEATYESGFVIDKFPISRPNLTFSTLTVSNMSPEDSSIYLCSGKTGSSGNTIYFGEGSWLTVV.

This clonotype was counted only a few times. The chain employs TRBV12-3 or TRBV12-4 and TRBJ2-3; TRBD2 matches at 13 bases. J lost 3 bases, V lost 6 bases, and 6 bases had no gene match. The CDR3 length is 16 residues. The CDR3 sequence: CASSPGLAGATDTQYF. The CDR3 coding sequence is TGTGCCAGCAGCCCCGGACTAGCGGGGGCGACAGATACGCAGTATTTT.

This clonotype was seen once. The chain is built from TRBV7-2 and TRBJ1-2, with 7 bases aligning to TRBD1. This CDR3 has 14 amino acids. Germline CDR1 SGHTA, CDR2 FQGNSA. The V and J ends lost 5 bases and 3 bases, in that order; junction bases with no gene match: 6. This CDR3 reads CASSRGTEYYGYTF. The CDR3 DNA reads TGTGCCAGCAGCCGGGGGACAGAGTACTATGGCTACACCTTC.

This clonotype was seen only a few times. The chain couples TRBV12-3 or TRBV12-4 to TRBJ1-1, with D perhaps matching TRBD1 (6 bases). Trimming stripped 5 bases from V and 1 base from J, with 11 bases between. This CDR3 has 14 amino acids. The CDR3 bases are TGTGCCAGCAGTAAGGGACACCAGAACACTGAAGCTTTCTTT. It encodes CASSKGHQNTEAFF.

Worth noting for this clonotype: At one boundary the junction diverges from the germline segment, which might be a read error. This chain connects TRBV10-1 to TRBJ2-5; tentative D call: TRBD1 (5 bases). The CDR3 has 10 amino acids. Germline values: CDR1 WNHNN, CDR2 SYGVQD (reference sequence). The CDR3 spells CAGRAETQYF. The CDR3, as DNA: TGCGCCGGCAGGGCGGAGACCCAGTACTTC.

The chain carries TRBV5-1 and TRBJ2-3; D possibly corresponds to TRBD1 (6 bases). In germline, CDR1 is SGHRS, CDR2 YFSETQ. The CDR3 is 14 amino acids. V lost 4 bases and J lost 5, with 14 bases in between. The CDR3 sequence: CASSQQGSRDTQYF. Written as DNA, the CDR3 is TGCGCCAGCAGCCAACAGGGTAGTCGAGATACGCAGTATTTT.

This clonotype has only a few counts. The genes are TRBV28 and TRBJ2-5; unclear D gene. The CDR3 has 14 amino acids. V was cut by 1 base and J by 1 base, with 7 bases left in between. In germline, CDR1 is MDHEN, CDR2 SYDVKM. In nucleotides, the CDR3 is TGTGCCAGCAGTTTATCTAGAGTCCAAGAGACCCAGTACTTC. This gives the protein CASSLSRVQETQYF.

The chain links TRBV20-1 to TRBJ2-7, with D possibly being TRBD2 (7 bases). The CDR3 is 15 amino acids. The V gene lost 3 bases and the J gene lost 2 bases, with 17 bases spanning the gap. Germline V gene data show CDR1 as DFQATT and CDR2 as SNEGSKA (reference sequence). The CDR3 here is CSASDRRGDTYEQYF. The CDR3 DNA reads as TGCAGTGCTAGCGATCGCCGGGGGGACACCTACGAGCAGTACTTC.

The rearrangement uses TRBV14 and TRBJ2-1, with D perhaps matching TRBD2 (6 bases). Trimming took 5 bases from V and 2 from J, leaving 13 bases between them. The CDR3 is 15 residues long. CDR1 and CDR2 from the germline V gene are SGHDN and FVKESK. Here the CDR3 reads CASSLGGLAYNEQFF. In DNA form, the CDR3 reads TGTGCCAGCAGCTTAGGAGGGCTGGCCTACAATGAGCAGTTCTTC.

This sequence joins TRBV20-1 and TRBJ2-3; TRBD2 agrees at 8 bases. Germline-derived CDR1 and CDR2 are DFQATT and SNEGSKA (reference sequence). V gave up 4 bases and J gave up 2 bases; unmatched junction bases: 8. This CDR3 is built from 15 residues. CDR3 nucleotides: TGCAGTGCTATCTCAGCGGGGGACGACACAGATACGCAGTATTTT. Translation gives CSAISAGDDTDTQYF.

The genes are TRBV20-1 and TRBJ2-1, with D tentatively TRBD1 (6 bases). Between the trimmed V and J ends, which lost 0 bases and 2 bases, there was a span of 8 bases. Germline loops: CDR1 DFQATT, CDR2 SNEGSKA (reference sequence). This CDR3 has 14 amino acids. CDR3 loop: CSARDPGAYNEQFF. The CDR3 bases are TGCAGTGCTAGAGATCCAGGGGCCTACAATGAGCAGTTCTTC.

The chain carries TRBV20-1 and TRBJ2-3, with 9 bases fitting TRBD1. CDR3 size: 14 residues. From germline, CDR1 is DFQATT and CDR2 SNEGSKA (reference sequence). The junction had 5 bases not matched to a gene; V was cut back by 6 bases and J by 1 base. CDR3 sequence reads: CSARGTGRTDTQYF. The CDR3 DNA sequence: TGCAGTGCAAGGGGGACAGGGCGCACAGATACGCAGTATTTT.

The V call is TRBV5-1, the J call TRBJ1-1; no firm D call. The CDR3 loop spans 14 amino acids. The V end was cut by 4 bases, the J end by 1 base, with 11 bases between. Germline values: CDR1 SGHRS, CDR2 YFSETQ. The DNA for the CDR3 is TGCGCCAGCAGCGTGGGCCCAGGGAACACTGAAGCTTTCTTT. As protein: CASSVGPGNTEAFF. Full variable domain (remainder filled in from reference TRBV5-1 and TRBJ1-1): KAGVTQTPRYLIKTRGQQVTLSCSPISGHRSVSWYQQTPGQGLQFLFEYFSETQRNKGNFPGRFSGRQFSNSRSEMNVSTLELGDSALYLCASSVGPGNTEAFFGQGTRLTVV.

The chain recombines TRBV21-1 with TRBJ2-1. TRBV21-1 is given as a pseudogene. This CDR3 region has 14 residues. Written as DNA, the CDR3 is TGTGCCAGCAGCCCGGTCCTTTCGCGGAATGAGCAGTTCTTC. Its translation: CASSPVLSRNEQFF.

The V call is TRBV11-1, the J call TRBJ2-1; either TRBD1 or TRBD2 may supply D (5 bases each). The CDR3 has 15 amino acids. Germline V gene lookup returns CDR1 SGHAT and CDR2 FQDESV (reference sequence). Deletions cut 5 bases from V and 0 bases from J, with 11 bases between. The CDR3 protein is CASSPSGLSYNEQFF. Here the CDR3 DNA reads TGTGCCAGCAGCCCGTCGGGGCTCTCCTACAATGAGCAGTTCTTC.

This rearrangement joins TRBV20-1 to TRBJ1-2; a weak D match, TRBD1 (5 bases). The CDR3 has 11 amino acids. V gave up 4 bases and J gave up 10 bases, with 13 bases separating them. Germline CDR1 and CDR2: DFQATT and SNEGSKA (reference sequence). This CDR3 reads CSATWDDYYTF. CDR3 sequence (DNA): TGCAGTGCTACCTGGGACGATTACTACACCTTC.

As for this clonotype: This clone may be a read error of a much larger clone one base away. The rearrangement joins TRBV7-2 to TRBJ2-5; tentatively, D is TRBD1 (6 bases). The V gene lost 4 bases and the J gene lost 11 bases, with 26 bases spanning the gap. Germline V lookup: CDR1 SGHTA, CDR2 FQGNSA. The CDR3 has 16 residues. This chain's CDR3 is CASSSMPTGSYNEQYF. CDR3 nucleotide sequence: TGTGCCAGCAGCTCCATGCCGACAGGTTCTTACAATGAGCAGTACTTC.

V is TRBV6-2 or TRBV6-3 and J is TRBJ1-5, with TRBD1 matching over 8 bases. Trimming at V came to 5 bases and at J to 4 bases, leaving 7 bases not matched to a gene. CDR1 and CDR2 (germline): MNHEY, SVGEGT. There are 15 residues in the CDR3. CDR3 in amino acids: CASSREDRANQPQHF. The CDR3 DNA reads as TGTGCCAGCAGTCGGGAGGACAGGGCAAATCAGCCCCAGCATTTT.

V usage is TRBV3-1 and J usage is TRBJ2-2; 7 bases are shared with TRBD1. V shed 6 bases and J 0 bases; nucleotides not matched to a gene: 1. This CDR3 is 14 amino acids long. Germline loops: CDR1 LGHDT, CDR2 YNNKEL (reference sequence). CDR3 sequence: CASRTGPNTGELFF. The CDR3 bases are TGTGCCAGCAGGACAGGGCCGAACACCGGGGAGCTGTTTTTT.

On this clonotype: One junction end disagrees with the germline gene, perhaps due to a read error. The chain carries TRBV4-1 and TRBJ2-7, with D possibly called TRBD1 or TRBD2 (5 bases each). Germline V lookup: CDR1 MGHRA, CDR2 YSYEKL. The CDR3 loop spans 14 amino acids. Here the CDR3 reads CAGSRGAGRYEQYF. Here the CDR3 DNA reads TGCGCCGGCAGCCGAGGGGCCGGGCGGTACGAGCAGTACTTC.